The subject of this entry is one T cell receptor (beta chain). The antigen remains undetermined. Generation of TCR beta libraries employed quantitative 5'-RACE incorporating molecular barcodes. Via MiXCR, TCRdb re-called the 5' RACE reads, giving one row per CDR3 protein. The sample lists 350,000 to 450,000 distinct CDR3 sequences, roughly 26% occurring once. The data were taken from a study of CD8 T cells in ankylosing spondylitis. Study outcomes and limitations: In synovial fluid and blood from reactive arthritis, some motif variants were previously reported. The authors reported significant enrichment of disease-linked clones in matched ankylosing spondylitis synovial fluid. Apparently characteristic of ankylosing spondylitis blood was a TCR beta motif (about eight highly homologous variants). Clones linked with disease were CD8+ and fairly uncommon in the peripheral blood.

This TCR came from a male donor with ankylosing spondylitis. The sequenced sample was blood, either unsorted or a sorted T cell fraction (not recorded which).

The CDR3 DNA sequence: TGTGCCAGCAGCTTATTCGGGCGAAAGCAGTATGGCTACACCTTC. It is translated as CASSLFGRKQYGYTF. The V and J genes are TRBV7-2 and TRBJ1-2; D is ambiguous. Per germline, CDR1 SGHTA and CDR2 FQGNSA. The CDR3 is made up of 15 amino acids. V gave up 2 bases and J gave up 5 bases, with 15 bases separating them.